This TCR beta chain was recorded in a study of T cell responses to AZD1222 COVID-19 vaccine. Libraries were prepared by immunoSEQ multiplex PCR; TCRdb keeps only in-frame clonotypes and omits some of them. This table holds around 210,000 clones, approximately 94% found once. The sequence was collected from an adult who received the MenACWY meningococcal vaccine as a control. The input for sequencing was peripheral blood, taken 28 days after the second dose of the MenACWY control vaccine.

This CDR3 reads CASSQDRAWSGRSKETQYF. CDR3 nucleotides: TGTGCCAGCAGCCAAGATCGGGCGTGGAGCGGGAGATCAAAGGAGACCCAGTACTTC. The rearrangement uses TRBV3-1 (or the pseudogene TRBV3-2) and TRBJ2-5; 8 bases agree with TRBD2. CDR1 and CDR2 (germline): LGHDT, YNNKEL (reference sequence). V trimming: 0 bases; J trimming: 5 bases; junction bases outside the gene matches: 17. The CDR3 covers 19 residues.